Listed here are 20 T cell receptor beta chains from one sample, sequenced in a study of TIL therapy for anti-PD-1-resistant metastatic lung cancer. Time point here: pre-treatment sample, taken before nivolumab and TIL therapy. Sequencing used immunoSEQ v3. Profiling relied on immunoSEQ multiplex PCR, and the TCRdb table lists in-frame clones only, not all of them. The top ten clones hold 7% to 8% of a sample with 21,000 or so clones, 78% of them seen once. The sequenced sample was blood, obtained at baseline. The receptor source for this set is a person aged 30 to 80 with non-small cell lung cancer.

V is TRBV29-1 and J is TRBJ2-3; TRBD2 matches at 14 bases. The length of the CDR3 is 15 residues. V was clipped by 6 bases and J by 3 bases; unmatched bases: 5. CDR1 SQVTM and CDR2 ANQGSEA come from the germline V gene. The CDR3 is CSVGTSGSSTDTQYF. In DNA form, the CDR3 reads TGCAGCGTAGGGACTAGCGGGAGTAGTACAGATACGCAGTATTTT.

The table lists this clone with a few counts. The rearrangement uses TRBV6-6 and TRBJ2-3; TRBD1 or TRBD2 may be the D gene (5 bases each). V gave up 5 bases and J gave up 4 bases, with 10 bases separating them. The CDR3 totals 13 residues. Per the germline V gene, CDR1 is MNHNY and CDR2 is SVGAGI (reference sequence). The CDR3 nucleotides read TGTGCCAGCAGTCGGGGCGGTCCAGATACGCAGTATTTT. This codes for CASSRGGPDTQYF.

V usage is TRBV20-1 and J usage is TRBJ2-7, with D hard to call. V gave up 6 bases and J gave up 6 bases, with 9 bases separating them. This CDR3 spans 10 amino acids. Germline V gives CDR1 DFQATT, CDR2 SNEGSKA (reference sequence). CDR3 residues: CSATDFEQYF. CDR3 nucleotides: TGCAGTGCCACGGATTTCGAGCAGTACTTC.

The chain links TRBV19 to TRBJ2-2, with D hard to call. CDR1 LNHDA and CDR2 SQIVND come from the germline V gene (reference sequence). The CDR3 extends over 16 amino acids. Trimming removed 5 bases from V and 6 bases from J, with 19 bases in between. Here the CDR3 DNA reads TGTGCCAGTAGTTTCTCGACACCGAGTCTGGCCGGGGAGCTGTTTTTT. Translated: CASSFSTPSLAGELFF.

The chain couples TRBV6-1 to TRBJ2-7; 10 bases map to TRBD2. The V and J ends lost 4 bases and 2 bases, in that order; junction bases with no gene match: 11. The CDR3 consists of 17 residues. CDR1 MNHNS and CDR2 SASEGT come from the germline V gene. In DNA, the CDR3 is TGTGCCAGCAGTGCGGCTAGCGGGGGCATTAAAGCCTACGAGCAGTACTTC. Amino acid sequence: CASSAASGGIKAYEQYF.

The chain has TRBV5-1 and TRBJ2-5; possible D gene TRBD2, 6 bases. CDR3 length: 16 amino acids. Trimming left V 3 bases short and J 3 bases short, with 18 bases between. The germline V gene has CDR1 SGHRS and CDR2 YFSETQ. CDR3 region: CASSSASVGLEETQYF. CDR3 DNA sequence: TGCGCCAGCAGCTCTGCTAGCGTCGGCCTTGAAGAGACCCAGTACTTC.

The rearrangement links TRBV7-2 to TRBJ2-5; D is unresolved. The CDR3 covers 15 residues. Between the trimmed V and J ends, which lost 5 bases and 4 bases, there was a span of 17 bases. The germline CDR1 and CDR2 sequences are SGHTA and FQGNSA. DNA of the CDR3: TGTGCCAGCAGCCCTAGTCACTCCCACTTAGAGACCCAGTACTTC. Translated: CASSPSHSHLETQYF.

The rearrangement uses TRBV28 and TRBJ2-5; 9 positions match TRBD2. This CDR3 region has 13 residues. V lost 7 bases and J lost 4; bases outside the gene matches: 4. Germline CDR1 and CDR2: MDHEN and SYDVKM. The CDR3 coding sequence is TGTGCCAGCACGGCGGGAGGGGCAGAGACCCAGTACTTC. It translates to CASTAGGAETQYF. The complete variable domain, with remaining parts taken from reference TRBV28 and TRBJ2-5, reads DVKVTQSSRYLVKRTGEKVFLECVQDMDHENMFWYRQDPGLGLRLIYFSYDVKMKEKGDIPEGYSVSREKKERFSLILESASTNQTSMYLCASTAGGAETQYFGPGTRLLVL.

This chain connects TRBV2 to TRBJ2-5; 8 bases agree with TRBD2. The CDR3 runs 15 residues. The V gene's germline CDR1 is SNHLY and CDR2 FYNNEI. The ends lost 5 bases at V and 2 bases at J; junction bases unmatched: 7. CDR3: CASSLIAGRQETQYF. The CDR3, as DNA: TGTGCCAGCAGTCTTATAGCGGGGCGGCAAGAGACCCAGTACTTC. Using reference TRBV2 and TRBJ2-5 for the parts outside the CDR3, the full variable domain is EPEVTQTPSHQVTQMGQEVILRCVPISNHLYFYWYRQILGQKVEFLVSFYNNEISEKSEIFDDQFSVERPDGSNFTLKIRSTKLEDSAMYFCASSLIAGRQETQYFGPGTRLLVL.

The chain joins TRBV30 to TRBJ1-2; tentatively, D is TRBD1 (6 bases). The CDR3 sequence is 12 residues long. Germline V CDR1 and CDR2: GTSNPN, SVGIG (reference sequence). V shed 1 base and J shed 5 bases, with 8 bases lying between them. The CDR3 DNA follows: TGTGCCTGGAGTGGAGGGGGATATGGCTACACCTTC. This translates into CAWSGGGYGYTF.

V is TRBV14 and J is TRBJ2-7, with TRBD1 identical over 8 bases. V trimming: 6 bases; J trimming: 7 bases; junction bases outside the gene matches: 8. The CDR3 is made up of 13 amino acids. The germline CDR1 and CDR2 sequences are SGHDN and FVKESK. The CDR3 DNA reads as TGTGCCAGCAGGCACACAGGGGGTAGTGAGCAGTACTTC. Its protein product is CASRHTGGSEQYF.

The chain employs TRBV29-1 and TRBJ1-3; maybe TRBD1 (6 bases). Germline V gives CDR1 SQVTM, CDR2 ANQGSEA. V was shortened by 0 bases and J by 0 bases, with 9 bases between the two germline ends. The CDR3 has 15 residues. For the CDR3, the DNA is TGCAGCGTTGAAGATGGACAGACCTCTGGAAACACCATATATTTT. Amino acids: CSVEDGQTSGNTIYF.

V and J are TRBV11-1 and TRBJ2-5; the D is unclear. V was shortened by 5 bases and J by 8 bases, with 9 bases between the two germline ends. Germline V gene data show CDR1 as SGHAT and CDR2 as FQDESV (reference sequence). CDR3 length: 11 residues. The DNA of the CDR3 is TGTGCCAGCAGCCCGTCCGTAACCCAGTACTTC. As protein: CASSPSVTQYF.

The CDR3: CASSPPGLAGGLGEQFF. CDR3 DNA: TGTGCCAGCTCACCACCGGGACTAGCGGGGGGATTAGGTGAGCAGTTCTTC. This rearrangement joins TRBV18 to TRBJ2-1, with 15 bases fitting TRBD2. The V segment lost 0 bases and the J segment 9 bases; nucleotides outside the gene matches: 6. The CDR3 length is 17 residues. Germline CDR1 is KGHSH and CDR2 is LQKENI.

V usage is TRBV20-1 and J usage is TRBJ1-5, with D possibly TRBD1 on 6 matching bases. V was clipped by 6 bases and J by 6 bases, with 9 bases between them. The CDR3 has 11 amino acids. Looked up from germline, CDR1 is DFQATT and CDR2 is SNEGSKA (reference sequence). DNA of the CDR3: TGCAGTGCAGGGGGGGGTCAGCCCCAGCATTTT. It codes for CSAGGGQPQHF.

The chain couples TRBV28 to TRBJ1-1, with TRBD1 matching over 8 bases. CDR3 length: 12 residues. V shed 9 bases and J 6 bases; nucleotides not matched to a gene: 6. In germline, CDR1 is MDHEN, CDR2 SYDVKM. The CDR3 loop is CASLLTGAEAFF. The CDR3 DNA sequence: TGTGCCAGTCTCCTGACAGGGGCTGAAGCTTTCTTT.

This chain joins TRBV15 and TRBJ2-5, with D perhaps TRBD1 (5 bases). Trimming removed 0 bases at V and 3 bases at J, with 11 bases between. The length of the CDR3 is 15 residues. From germline, CDR1 is LNHNV and CDR2 YYDKDF (reference sequence). DNA of the CDR3: TGTGCCACCAGCAGAGATCGTCGCAGGGAAGAGACCCAGTACTTC. It yields the protein CATSRDRRREETQYF.

The rearrangement uses TRBV5-8 and TRBJ2-1; D might be TRBD2 (6 bases). The CDR3 runs to 13 residues. CDR1 is SGHTS, CDR2 YDEGEE, per germline. V was clipped by 2 bases and J by 6 bases, with 9 bases between them. In DNA, the CDR3 is TGTGCCAGCAGCTTCGGGACTTCCAATGAGCAGTTCTTC. Its protein product is CASSFGTSNEQFF.

V usage is TRBV15 and J usage is TRBJ2-2; perhaps D is TRBD1 or TRBD2 (7 bases each). Trimming cost V 9 bases and J 8 bases, with 22 bases left between them. CDR1 is LNHNV, CDR2 YYDKDF, per germline (reference sequence). CDR3 length: 15 residues. The CDR3 region is CATATGEGLSGELFF. For the CDR3, the DNA is TGTGCCACGGCTACAGGGGAGGGCCTATCAGGGGAGCTGTTTTTT.

The rearrangement uses TRBV6-1 and TRBJ1-2, with D unclear. The CDR3 runs to 15 residues. Trimming shortened V by 3 bases and J by 1 base, and 12 bases separated the two germline ends. CDR1 is MNHNS, CDR2 SASEGT, per germline. The CDR3 sequence is CASSEMGTDNYGYTF. CDR3 in DNA: TGTGCCAGCAGTGAGATGGGAACTGATAACTATGGCTACACCTTC.